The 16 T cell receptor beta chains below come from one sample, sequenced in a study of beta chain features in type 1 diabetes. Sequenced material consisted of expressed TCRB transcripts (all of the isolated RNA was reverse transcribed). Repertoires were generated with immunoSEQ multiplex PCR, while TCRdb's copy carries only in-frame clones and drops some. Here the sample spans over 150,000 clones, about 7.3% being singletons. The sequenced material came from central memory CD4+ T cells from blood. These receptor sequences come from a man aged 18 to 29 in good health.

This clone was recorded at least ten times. The CDR3 loop is CASSGTEREAYNEQFF. The CDR3, as DNA: TGTGCCAGCAGCGGGACTGAGCGGGAGGCCTACAATGAGCAGTTCTTC. The chain employs TRBV7-9 and TRBJ2-1, with 9 positions matching TRBD2. The CDR3 is 16 amino acids. Germline assignment: CDR1 SEHNR and CDR2 FQNEAQ (reference sequence). The V and J ends lost 5 bases and 2 bases, in that order; junction bases with no gene match: 7.

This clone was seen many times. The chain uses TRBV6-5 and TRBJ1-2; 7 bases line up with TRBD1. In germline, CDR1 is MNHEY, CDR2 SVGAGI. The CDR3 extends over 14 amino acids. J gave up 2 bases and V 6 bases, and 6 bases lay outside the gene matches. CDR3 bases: TGTGCCAGCAGCCGACAGGGAAGGAACTATGGCTACACCTTC. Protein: CASSRQGRNYGYTF.

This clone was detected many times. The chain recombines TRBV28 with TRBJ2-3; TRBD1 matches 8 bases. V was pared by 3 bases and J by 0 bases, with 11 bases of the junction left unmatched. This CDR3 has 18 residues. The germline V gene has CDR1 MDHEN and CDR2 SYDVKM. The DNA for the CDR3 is TGTGCCAGCAGTTTCCTCGGACAGGGCGGGCCCAGCACAGATACGCAGTATTTT. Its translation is CASSFLGQGGPSTDTQYF.

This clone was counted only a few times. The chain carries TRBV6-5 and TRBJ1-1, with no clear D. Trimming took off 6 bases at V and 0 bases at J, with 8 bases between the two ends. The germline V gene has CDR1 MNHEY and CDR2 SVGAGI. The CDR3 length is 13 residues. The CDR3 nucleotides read TGTGCCAGCAGGCGAACCATGAACACTGAAGCTTTCTTT. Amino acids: CASRRTMNTEAFF.

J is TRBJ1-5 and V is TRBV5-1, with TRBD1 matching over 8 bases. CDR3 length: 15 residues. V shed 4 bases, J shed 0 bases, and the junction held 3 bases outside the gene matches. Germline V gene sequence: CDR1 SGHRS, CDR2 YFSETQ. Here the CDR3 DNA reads TGCGCCAGCAGCACGACAGGGGCTAGCAATCAGCCCCAGCATTTT. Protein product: CASSTTGASNQPQHF.

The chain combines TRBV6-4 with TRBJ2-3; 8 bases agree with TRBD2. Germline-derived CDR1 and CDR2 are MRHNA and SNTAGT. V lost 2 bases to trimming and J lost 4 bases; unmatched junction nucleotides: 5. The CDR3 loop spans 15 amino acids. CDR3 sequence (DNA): TGTGCCAGCAGTGACGGCAACGGGGGGGCAGATACGCAGTATTTT. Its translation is CASSDGNGGADTQYF.

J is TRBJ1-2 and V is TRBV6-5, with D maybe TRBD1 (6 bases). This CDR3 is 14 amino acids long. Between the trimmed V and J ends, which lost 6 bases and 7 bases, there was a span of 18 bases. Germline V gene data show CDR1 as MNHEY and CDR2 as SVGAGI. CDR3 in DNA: TGTGCCAGCAGCAGGGGACACCTCCCGGGTGGCTACACCTTC. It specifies CASSRGHLPGGYTF.

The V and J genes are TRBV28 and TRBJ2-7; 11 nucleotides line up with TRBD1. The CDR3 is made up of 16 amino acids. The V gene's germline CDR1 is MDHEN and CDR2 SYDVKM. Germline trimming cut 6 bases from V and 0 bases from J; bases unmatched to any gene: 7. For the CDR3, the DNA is TGTGCCAGCAGCTCGTCGGGACAGGGGGACTCCTACGAGCAGTACTTC. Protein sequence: CASSSSGQGDSYEQYF. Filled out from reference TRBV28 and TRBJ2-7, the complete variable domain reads DVKVTQSSRYLVKRTGEKVFLECVQDMDHENMFWYRQDPGLGLRLIYFSYDVKMKEKGDIPEGYSVSREKKERFSLILESASTNQTSMYLCASSSSGQGDSYEQYFGPGTRLTVT.

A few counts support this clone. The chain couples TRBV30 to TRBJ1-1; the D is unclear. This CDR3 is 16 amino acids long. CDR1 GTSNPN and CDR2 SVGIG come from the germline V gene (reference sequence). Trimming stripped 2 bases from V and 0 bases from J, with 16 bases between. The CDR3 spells CAWSRSLGQMNTEAFF. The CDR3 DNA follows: TGTGCCTGGAGTCGGTCGCTTGGGCAGATGAACACTGAAGCTTTCTTT.

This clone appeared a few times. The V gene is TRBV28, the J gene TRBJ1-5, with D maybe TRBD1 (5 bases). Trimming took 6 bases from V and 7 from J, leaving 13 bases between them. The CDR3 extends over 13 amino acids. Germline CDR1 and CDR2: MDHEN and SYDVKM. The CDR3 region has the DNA TGTGCCAGCAGAGGGGAAAGGAACCAGCCCCAGCATTTT. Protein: CASRGERNQPQHF.

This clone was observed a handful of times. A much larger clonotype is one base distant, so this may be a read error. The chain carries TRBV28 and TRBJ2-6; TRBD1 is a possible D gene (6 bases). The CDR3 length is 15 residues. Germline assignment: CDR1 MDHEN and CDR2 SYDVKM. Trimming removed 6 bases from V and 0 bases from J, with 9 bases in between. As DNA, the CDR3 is TGTGCCAGCAGCCCCAGGGGCTCTGGGGCCAACGTCCTGACTTTC. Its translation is CASSPRGSGANVLTF.

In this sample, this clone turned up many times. The CDR3 spells CASSKRGREDTQYF. For the CDR3, the DNA is TGTGCCAGCAGCAAAAGAGGCCGGGAAGATACGCAGTATTTT. V gene TRBV7-3 combines with J gene TRBJ2-3, with a tentative D call TRBD2 (5 bases). The V end was cut by 5 bases, the J end by 5 bases, with 14 bases between. This CDR3 region has 14 residues. CDR1 is SGHTA, CDR2 FQGTGA, per germline.

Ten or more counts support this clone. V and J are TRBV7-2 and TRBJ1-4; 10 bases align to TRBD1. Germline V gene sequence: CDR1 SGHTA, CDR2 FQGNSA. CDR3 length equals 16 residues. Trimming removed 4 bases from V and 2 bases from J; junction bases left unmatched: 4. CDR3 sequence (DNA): TGTGCCAGCAGCTCGAGGACAGGGGGGACTAATGAAAAACTGTTTTTT. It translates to CASSSRTGGTNEKLFF.

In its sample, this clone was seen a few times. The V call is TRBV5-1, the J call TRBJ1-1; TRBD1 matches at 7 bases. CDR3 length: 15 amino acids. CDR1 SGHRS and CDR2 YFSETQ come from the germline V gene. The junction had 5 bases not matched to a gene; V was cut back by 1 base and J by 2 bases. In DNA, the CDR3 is TGCGCCAGCAGCTTGCAGGGGGTAGCAAACACTGAAGCTTTCTTT. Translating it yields CASSLQGVANTEAFF.

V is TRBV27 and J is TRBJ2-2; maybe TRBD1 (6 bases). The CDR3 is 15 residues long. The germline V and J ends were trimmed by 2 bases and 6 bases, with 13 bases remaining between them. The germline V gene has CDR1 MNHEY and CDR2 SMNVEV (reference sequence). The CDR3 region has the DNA TGTGCCAGCAGTTTAGAGACAGGCGCGGCCGGGGAGCTGTTTTTT. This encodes CASSLETGAAGELFF.

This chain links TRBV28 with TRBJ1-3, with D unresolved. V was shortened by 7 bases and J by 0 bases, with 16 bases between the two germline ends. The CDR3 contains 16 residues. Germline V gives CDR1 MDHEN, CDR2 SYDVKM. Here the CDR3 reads CASTPWVGLSGNTIYF. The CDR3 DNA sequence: TGTGCCAGCACCCCCTGGGTTGGGCTCTCTGGAAACACCATATATTTT.